Below, 6 T cell receptor beta chains from the same sample are listed, as sequenced in a study of Graves' ophthalmopathy and Graves' hyperthyroidism (dated by TCRdb to the late 2010s). The reads were generated on an Illumina HiSeq 2000. TCR beta CDR3 regions were amplified from RNA transcripts for repertoire sequencing. The first round was an RT-PCR using HTBI primers with the Qiagen OneStep RT-PCR kit, and this first round was followed by a second-round multiplex PCR, then size selection and purification. The public reads were reanalyzed by TCRdb: fastp trimming at Q25, MiXCR alignment, in-frame beta chains only. Each entry is one CDR3 protein sequence, shown with its most common DNA and genes. The sample table holds 600,000 to 950,000 distinct CDR3 sequences, of which roughly 40% were seen once. Of the sample, roughly 45% is held by the ten largest clones. Input material: peripheral blood. The receptors shown here come from an adult man with Graves' ophthalmopathy.

This chain joins TRBV20-1 and TRBJ1-1, with a weak D call TRBD1 (6 bases). The CDR3 sequence is 13 residues long. Germline-derived CDR1 and CDR2 are DFQATT and SNEGSKA (reference sequence). The V end lost 6 bases, the J end lost 1 base, and 12 bases lay between the germline ends. The CDR3 region is CSAEGEANTEAFF. The CDR3 DNA is TGCAGTGCCGAGGGGGAGGCGAACACTGAAGCTTTCTTT.

A word on this clonotype: Since a much larger clone is just one base distant, this may be a read error. V and J are TRBV19 and TRBJ2-7; D unresolved. CDR1 LNHDA and CDR2 SQIVND come from the germline V gene (reference sequence). The CDR3 is made up of 12 amino acids. Trimming shortened V by 9 bases and J by 9 bases, and 18 bases separated the two germline ends. The CDR3 loop reads CASSLVLYGQYF. DNA of the CDR3: TGTGCCAGCAGCTTAGTGCTCTATGGGCAGTACTTC. Filled out from reference TRBV19 and TRBJ2-7, the complete variable domain reads DGGITQSPKYLFRKEGQNVTLSCEQNLNHDAMYWYRQDPGQGLRLIYYSQIVNDFQKGDIAEGYSVSREKKESFPLTVTSAQKNPTAFYLCASSLVLYGQYFGPGTRLTVT.

For this clonotype: A read error may produce the germline difference seen at one junction end. The V and J genes are TRBV7-9 and TRBJ2-2; no definite D call. From germline, CDR1 is SEHNR and CDR2 FQNEAQ (reference sequence). The length of the CDR3 is 16 residues. The CDR3 sequence is CASSQEALGNTGELFF. CDR3 sequence (DNA): TGCGCCAGCAGCCAAGAGGCATTGGGGAACACCGGGGAGCTGTTTTTT. The complete variable domain, with remaining parts taken from reference TRBV7-9 and TRBJ2-2, reads DTGVSQNPRHKITKRGQNVTFRCDPISEHNRLYWYRQTLGQGPEFLTYFQNEAQLEKSRLLSDRFSAERPKGSFSTLEIQRTEQGDSAMYLCASSQEALGNTGELFFGEGSRLTVL.

This clonotype was recorded a few times. The chain employs TRBV11-1 and TRBJ2-5; D not certain. V lost 1 base and J 7 bases, leaving 10 bases between the germline ends. The CDR3 is made up of 13 amino acids. Germline V gene data show CDR1 as SGHAT and CDR2 as FQDESV (reference sequence). The CDR3 loop reads CASSLGSTGTQYF. The DNA for the CDR3 is TGTGCCAGCAGCTTAGGCTCAACCGGGACCCAGTACTTC.

This clonotype was picked up a small number of times. The genes are TRBV5-6 and TRBJ1-1; D ambiguous. The CDR3 sequence is 14 residues long. V lost 3 bases and J 7 bases, leaving 16 bases between the germline ends. CDR1 is SGHDT, CDR2 YYEEEE, per germline. CDR3 region: CASSSPPGISEAFF. The CDR3 DNA reads as TGTGCCAGCAGCTCCCCCCCGGGGATTAGTGAAGCTTTCTTT.

This chain connects TRBV29-1 to TRBJ1-1; D perhaps matches TRBD1 (5 bases). V lost 7 bases to trimming and J lost 4 bases, with 10 bases between them. The CDR3 is 11 residues long. Germline V gene sequence: CDR1 SQVTM, CDR2 ANQGSEA. For the CDR3, the DNA is TGCAGCGCTGCAGGGAGCACTGAAGCTTTCTTT. It yields the protein CSAAGSTEAFF.